This T cell receptor (beta chain) was obtained from a study of PD-1 blockade in mismatch repair-deficient tumors. General study findings and limits: Tumor-resident clones, often undetectable pretreatment in blood, expanded then contracted after pembrolizumab.

The time point: approximately 9-day in vitro stimulation with candidate neoantigen peptide 5. The V gene's germline CDR1 is SGHRS and CDR2 YFSETQ. With V trimmed by 4 bases and J by 2 bases, 11 bases remained unmatched. The CDR3 is 16 residues long. In this sample, this clone turned up once. Its antigen is not known. Measured with immunoSEQ multiplex PCR; TCRdb has only the in-frame clones, and not every one. The sample lists over 13,000 clones, approximately 80% occurring once. The chain recombines TRBV5-1 with TRBJ2-5; TRBD1 aligns across 7 bases. The input for sequencing was cells cultured in vitro, taken from a patient treated with pembrolizumab. This receptor was identified in an adult with mismatch repair-deficient cancer. The CDR3 here is CASSPSFTGVQETQYF. CDR3 nucleotide sequence: TGCGCCAGCAGCCCCTCCTTCACAGGGGTACAAGAGACCCAGTACTTC.